The text below deals with one T cell receptor (beta chain). Its antigen is not identified. The time point denotes: baseline, week 1 (first vaccination visit). As to treatment: pre-vaccination baseline after standard-of-care therapy. Assay: immunoSEQ multiplex PCR; the TCRdb copy retains only in-frame clones and omits some. The repertoire holds around 33,000 clones, with 80% to 90% as singletons. The data were obtained in a study of a mutant IDH1 vaccine in newly diagnosed glioma. General study points: Pseudoprogression seemed unrelated to changes in top peripheral T cell clonotypes.

The clonotype was recovered from a woman in her forties with glioma. Here the sequenced sample was PBMCs, taken from a glioma patient treated with radiotherapy, temozolomide or both.

CDR3 in DNA: TGTGCCAGCAGCTCCCGGGTTAGCGGGAGTTTGGATACGCAGTATTTT. This sequence encodes CASSSRVSGSLDTQYF. The chain recombines TRBV7-2 with TRBJ2-3; 9 bases agree with TRBD2. The CDR3 loop spans 16 amino acids. J lost 6 bases, V lost 4 bases, and 11 bases had no gene match. Germline V CDR1 and CDR2: SGHTA, FQGNSA.